These 26 T cell receptor beta chains share one sample of origin, sequenced in a study of CD8 T cells in ankylosing spondylitis. TCRdb re-called the 5' RACE reads with MiXCR, one entry per CDR3 protein. The table records under 300,000 distinct CDR3 sequences, about 10% of them present only once. Sample: blood, either unsorted or a sorted T cell fraction (not recorded which). The receptor set was obtained from a male donor with ankylosing spondylitis or in good health (not recorded which).

This clonotype occurred many times. V gene TRBV6-5 combines with J gene TRBJ2-1, with TRBD1 as a possible D gene (5 bases). V was cut by 2 bases and J by 7 bases, with 15 bases left in between. CDR1 and CDR2 (germline): MNHEY, SVGAGI. The CDR3 runs 15 residues. CDR3 sequence: CASSYSEPPGNEQFF. The CDR3 DNA follows: TGTGCCAGCAGTTACAGTGAACCCCCAGGGAATGAGCAGTTCTTC.

The chain is built from TRBV6-5 and TRBJ1-1; D call uncertain. The CDR3 loop spans 12 amino acids. The V end lost 2 bases, the J end lost 5 bases, and 6 bases lay between the germline ends. Germline V gives CDR1 MNHEY, CDR2 SVGAGI. CDR3 residues: CASSYMGTEAFF. The DNA of the CDR3 is TGTGCCAGCAGTTACATGGGTACTGAAGCTTTCTTT.

This clonotype was detected many times. CDR3 residues: CASSLGDTDTQYF. The CDR3 coding sequence is TGCGCCAGCAGCTTGGGCGACACAGATACGCAGTATTTT. The chain joins TRBV5-1 to TRBJ2-3, with no clear D. V was trimmed by 0 bases and J by 2 bases, leaving 4 bases between them. The CDR3 consists of 13 residues. In germline, CDR1 is SGHRS, CDR2 YFSETQ.

This clonotype was detected ten times or more. This chain uses TRBV29-1 with TRBJ2-1; D not resolved. This CDR3 has 10 amino acids. Germline loops: CDR1 SQVTM, CDR2 ANQGSEA. The germline V and J ends were trimmed by 6 bases and 5 bases, with 5 bases remaining between them. The CDR3 coding sequence is TGCAGCGTGGGGAACAATGAGCAGTTCTTC. Its protein product is CSVGNNEQFF.

A few counts support this clonotype. CDR3 in DNA: TGTGCCAGTACCACCTCTGGAAACACCATATATTTT. It is translated as CASTTSGNTIYF. This chain uses TRBV19 with TRBJ1-3; D is uncertain. The CDR3 sequence is 12 residues long. With 7 bases removed from V and 0 bases from J, the gap between germline ends came to 4 bases. Germline V lookup: CDR1 LNHDA, CDR2 SQIVND (reference sequence).

This clonotype was found many times. This chain links TRBV27 with TRBJ2-5; 12 bases are a match to TRBD1. With 4 bases clipped from V and 5 bases from J, the junction kept 5 bases outside the gene matches. CDR1 and CDR2 (germline): MNHEY, SMNVEV (reference sequence). The CDR3 consists of 15 residues. CDR3 sequence (DNA): TGTGCCAGCAGTTCCGGGACAGGGGGCGTTGAGACCCAGTACTTC. Translation gives CASSSGTGGVETQYF.

This clonotype was observed at least ten times. The chain carries TRBV24-1 and TRBJ2-5; D tentatively fits TRBD1 or TRBD2 (5 bases each). CDR3 length: 14 residues. Trimming left V 3 bases short and J 5 bases short, with 12 bases between. The germline V gene encodes CDR1 KGHDR and CDR2 SFDVKD. The CDR3 loop is CATSDPGPSETQYF. As DNA, the CDR3 is TGTGCCACCAGTGATCCGGGGCCTAGCGAGACCCAGTACTTC.

There are many counts of this clonotype. The chain carries TRBV5-1 and TRBJ2-7, with 12 bases that match TRBD2. Germline assignment: CDR1 SGHRS and CDR2 YFSETQ. V shed 9 bases, J shed 6 bases, and the junction held 16 bases outside the gene matches. This CDR3 contains 16 residues. The CDR3 protein is CANEHRTSGIPFEQYF. In DNA form, the CDR3 reads TGCGCCAACGAGCATAGGACTAGCGGGATCCCCTTCGAGCAGTACTTC.

This clonotype was detected many times. This sequence joins TRBV5-1 and TRBJ2-2, with TRBD1 matching 8 bases. The germline V gene has CDR1 SGHRS and CDR2 YFSETQ. This CDR3 is built from 15 residues. The trim removed 1 base at V and 3 bases at J, leaving 2 bases unmatched. CDR3 protein: CASSLTGGDTGELFF. CDR3 in DNA: TGCGCCAGCAGCTTGACAGGGGGTGACACCGGGGAGCTGTTTTTT.

This clonotype showed up many times. The chain carries TRBV2 and TRBJ2-7, with TRBD1 identical over 7 bases. V shed 2 bases and J 4 bases; nucleotides not matched to a gene: 5. The CDR3 totals 14 residues. Germline V gives CDR1 SNHLY, CDR2 FYNNEI. CDR3 bases: TGTGCCAGCAGTGAACTCGAGGGGGCTTACGAGCAGTACTTC. Its protein is CASSELEGAYEQYF.

This clonotype was counted at least ten times. V gene TRBV15 combines with J gene TRBJ1-2; perhaps TRBD1 as D (5 bases). The V and J ends lost 5 bases and 2 bases respectively, with 9 bases between them. CDR1 and CDR2 from the germline V gene are LNHNV and YYDKDF (reference sequence). The CDR3 length is 13 residues. The CDR3 nucleotides are TGTGCCACCAGCGTTGACAGAAACTATGGCTACACCTTC. It yields the protein CATSVDRNYGYTF.

In this sample, this clonotype turned up a few times. This chain links TRBV30 with TRBJ2-7, with 7 bases identical to TRBD1. Per the germline V gene, CDR1 is GTSNPN and CDR2 is SVGIG (reference sequence). V was clipped by 5 bases and J by 6 bases; unmatched bases: 10. The CDR3 is made up of 13 amino acids. CDR3 residues: CAWSRGQLAEQYF. The CDR3 nucleotides are TGTGCCTGGTCAAGGGGACAGCTTGCCGAGCAGTACTTC.

This clonotype was seen many times. The chain carries TRBV10-3 and TRBJ2-1; D ambiguous. The CDR3 is 13 amino acids. Trimming shortened V by 2 bases and J by 10 bases, and 12 bases separated the two germline ends. CDR1 is ENHRY and CDR2 is SYGVKD in the germline V gene. The CDR3 region is CAISEPGREEQFF. The DNA of the CDR3 is TGTGCCATCAGTGAGCCGGGCCGCGAGGAGCAGTTCTTC.

In its sample, this clonotype was seen many times. The rearrangement links TRBV5-1 to TRBJ1-3; no reliable D call. Germline V gives CDR1 SGHRS, CDR2 YFSETQ. The V and J ends lost 3 bases and 3 bases respectively, with 10 bases between them. The CDR3 loop spans 14 amino acids. CDR3 region: CASSYSGVGNTIYF. As DNA, the CDR3 is TGCGCCAGCAGCTACTCCGGGGTTGGAAACACCATATATTTT.

In this sample, this clonotype turned up many times. The chain combines TRBV2 with TRBJ1-5, with 9 bases fitting TRBD1. The junction had 4 bases not matched to a gene; V was cut back by 9 bases and J by 7 bases. Germline loops: CDR1 SNHLY, CDR2 FYNNEI. The CDR3 is made up of 12 amino acids. Written as DNA, the CDR3 is TGTGCCAGTACAGGGGGCGGGCAGCCCCAGCATTTT. Translating it yields CASTGGGQPQHF.

This clonotype appeared many times. The gene calls are TRBV5-1 and TRBJ2-3; 9 nucleotides agree with TRBD1. This CDR3 spans 17 amino acids. The trim removed 4 bases at V and 5 bases at J, leaving 14 bases unmatched. Per the germline V gene, CDR1 is SGHRS and CDR2 is YFSETQ. The CDR3 is CASSLRRTGDTQDTQYF. Here the CDR3 DNA reads TGCGCCAGCAGCCTACGGCGGACAGGGGATACGCAAGATACGCAGTATTTT.

This clonotype was counted ten times or more. The chain employs TRBV20-1 and TRBJ2-1; weak D call: TRBD2 (6 bases). The V and J ends lost 0 bases and 6 bases respectively, with 9 bases between them. Germline-derived CDR1 and CDR2 are DFQATT and SNEGSKA (reference sequence). This CDR3 is 13 amino acids long. The chain's CDR3 is CSARDLLANEQFF. For the CDR3, the DNA is TGCAGTGCTAGAGATCTACTAGCCAATGAGCAGTTCTTC.

At least ten counts were recorded for this clonotype. V and J are TRBV4-1 and TRBJ1-2, with 8 bases identical to TRBD1. The CDR3 covers 15 residues. Germline CDR1 and CDR2: MGHRA and YSYEKL. Trimming removed 3 bases from V and 2 bases from J; junction bases left unmatched: 5. CDR3 bases: TGCGCCAGCAGCCAGGGGGACAGGACGAACTATGGCTACACCTTC. As protein: CASSQGDRTNYGYTF.

The chain has TRBV7-9 and TRBJ2-3, with a tentative D call TRBD1 (5 bases). Germline CDR1 and CDR2: SEHNR and FQNEAQ (reference sequence). The CDR3 loop spans 16 amino acids. V lost 1 base, J lost 5 bases, and 16 bases lay in between. The CDR3 spells CASSLVRAGMEDTQYF. Here the CDR3 DNA reads TGTGCCAGCAGCTTAGTGCGAGCAGGGATGGAAGATACGCAGTATTTT.

This clonotype was seen many times. The chain uses TRBV29-1 and TRBJ2-6; the D gene is possibly TRBD1 (5 bases). The germline CDR1 and CDR2 sequences are SQVTM and ANQGSEA. Trimming removed 1 base from V and 3 bases from J, with 19 bases in between. This CDR3 spans 18 amino acids. CDR3 region: CSVEGKGQGDGGANVLTF. As DNA, the CDR3 is TGCAGCGTTGAAGGGAAGGGCCAGGGTGACGGTGGGGCCAACGTCCTGACTTTC.

The V and J genes are TRBV5-1 and TRBJ1-5; the match to TRBD1 covers 11 bases. V lost 4 bases to trimming and J lost 6 bases; unmatched junction nucleotides: 6. The CDR3 has 15 residues. Looked up from germline, CDR1 is SGHRS and CDR2 is YFSETQ. CDR3 sequence reads: CASSLGTGGSQPQHF. The CDR3 nucleotides read TGCGCCAGCAGCCTCGGGACAGGGGGGAGTCAGCCCCAGCATTTT.

A few counts support this clonotype. The chain joins TRBV7-6 to TRBJ2-1, with 7 bases aligning to TRBD1. The CDR3 sequence is 15 residues long. Trimming took 1 base from V and 8 from J; bases not matched to a gene: 8. CDR1 SGHVS and CDR2 FNYEAQ come from the germline V gene. This chain's CDR3 is CASSLESAGGHEQFF. The CDR3 nucleotides are TGTGCCAGCAGCTTAGAGTCGGCAGGGGGACATGAGCAGTTCTTC.

This clonotype was seen ten or more times. This rearrangement joins TRBV5-1 to TRBJ2-2, with TRBD1 matching over 7 bases. Germline V gene sequence: CDR1 SGHRS, CDR2 YFSETQ. This CDR3 region has 15 residues. J gave up 5 bases and V 4 bases, and 8 bases lay outside the gene matches. The CDR3: CASSPGQVETGELFF. The DNA of the CDR3 is TGCGCCAGCAGCCCTGGACAGGTAGAGACCGGGGAGCTGTTTTTT.

The chain recombines TRBV20-1 with TRBJ2-5, with TRBD2 matching 10 bases. Trimming at V came to 3 bases and at J to 2 bases, leaving 3 bases not matched to a gene. Germline V gene data show CDR1 as DFQATT and CDR2 as SNEGSKA (reference sequence). This CDR3 is 14 amino acids long. CDR3 DNA sequence: TGCAGTGCTAGGGCTAGCGGGGGACAAGAGACCCAGTACTTC. Its translation is CSARASGGQETQYF.

V gene TRBV20-1 combines with J gene TRBJ2-7; D possibly matches TRBD1 or TRBD2 (5 bases each). V lost 0 bases and J lost 2, with 11 bases in between. The CDR3 is 14 amino acids. The germline V gene encodes CDR1 DFQATT and CDR2 SNEGSKA (reference sequence). The CDR3 bases are TGCAGTGCTAGAGATCGGGGCAGGGCCTACGAGCAGTACTTC. Its translation: CSARDRGRAYEQYF.

This rearrangement joins TRBV10-3 to TRBJ2-3; D possibly corresponds to TRBD2 (5 bases). This CDR3 region has 13 residues. V gave up 6 bases and J gave up 6 bases, with 13 bases separating them. Germline CDR1 is ENHRY and CDR2 is SYGVKD. CDR3 nucleotides: TGTGCCATCAGCCTATCGGGGTCGGATACGCAGTATTTT. Translating gives CAISLSGSDTQYF.